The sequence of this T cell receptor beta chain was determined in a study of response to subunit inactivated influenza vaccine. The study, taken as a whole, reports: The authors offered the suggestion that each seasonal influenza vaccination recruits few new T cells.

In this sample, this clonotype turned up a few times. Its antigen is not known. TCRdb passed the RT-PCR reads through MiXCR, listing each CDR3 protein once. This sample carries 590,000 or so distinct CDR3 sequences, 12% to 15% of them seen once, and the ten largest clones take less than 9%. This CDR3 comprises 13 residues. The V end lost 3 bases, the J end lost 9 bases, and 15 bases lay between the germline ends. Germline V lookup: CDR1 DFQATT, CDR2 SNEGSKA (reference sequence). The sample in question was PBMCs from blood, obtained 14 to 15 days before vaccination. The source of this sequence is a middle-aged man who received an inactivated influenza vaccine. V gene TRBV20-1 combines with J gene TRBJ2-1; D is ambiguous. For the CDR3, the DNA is TGCAGTGCTAGCCCTACCGCAGGTTTTGAGCAGTTCTTC. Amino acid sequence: CSASPTAGFEQFF.